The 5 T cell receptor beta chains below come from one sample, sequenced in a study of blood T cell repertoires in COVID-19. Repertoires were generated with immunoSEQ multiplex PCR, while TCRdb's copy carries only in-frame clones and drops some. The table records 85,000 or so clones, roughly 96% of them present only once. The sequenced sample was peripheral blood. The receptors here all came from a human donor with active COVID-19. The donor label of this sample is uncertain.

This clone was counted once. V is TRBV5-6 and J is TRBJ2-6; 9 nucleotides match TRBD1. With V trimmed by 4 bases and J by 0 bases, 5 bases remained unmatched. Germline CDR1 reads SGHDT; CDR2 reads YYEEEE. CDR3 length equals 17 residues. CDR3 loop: CASSRDRALSGANVLTF. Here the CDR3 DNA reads TGTGCCAGCAGCCGGGACAGGGCCCTCTCTGGGGCCAACGTCCTGACTTTC.

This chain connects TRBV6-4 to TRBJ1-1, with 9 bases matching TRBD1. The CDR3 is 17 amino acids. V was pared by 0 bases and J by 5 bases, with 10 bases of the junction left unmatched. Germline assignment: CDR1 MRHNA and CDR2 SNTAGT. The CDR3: CASSDSGLGQGNTEAFF. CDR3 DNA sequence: TGTGCCAGCAGTGACTCGGGACTGGGACAGGGAAATACTGAAGCTTTCTTT.

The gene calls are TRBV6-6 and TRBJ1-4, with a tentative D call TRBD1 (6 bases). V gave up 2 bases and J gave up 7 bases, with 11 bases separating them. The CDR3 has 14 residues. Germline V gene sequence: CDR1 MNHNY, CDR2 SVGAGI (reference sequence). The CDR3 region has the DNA TGTGCCAGCAGTTACAATCAGGGGATTGAAAAACTGTTTTTT. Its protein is CASSYNQGIEKLFF.

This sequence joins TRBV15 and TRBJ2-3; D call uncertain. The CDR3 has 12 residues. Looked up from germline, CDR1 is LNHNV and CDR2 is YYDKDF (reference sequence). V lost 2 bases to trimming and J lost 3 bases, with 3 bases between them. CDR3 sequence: CATSRQTDTQYF. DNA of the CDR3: TGTGCCACCAGCAGACAAACAGATACGCAGTATTTT.

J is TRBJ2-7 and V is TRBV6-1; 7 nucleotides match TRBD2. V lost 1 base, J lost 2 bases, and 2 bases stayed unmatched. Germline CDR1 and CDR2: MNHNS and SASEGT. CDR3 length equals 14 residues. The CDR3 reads CASSEGGGPYEQYF. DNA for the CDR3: TGTGCCAGCAGTGAAGGGGGGGGACCCTACGAGCAGTACTTC.